This TCR beta chain was captured by sequencing in a study of blood T cell repertoires in COVID-19. The protocol was immunoSEQ multiplex PCR, while the TCRdb copy is restricted to in-frame clones and leaves out a portion. The sample has some 400,000 clones, over 65% seen once. Looked up from germline, CDR1 is PRHDT and CDR2 is FYEKMQ (reference sequence). The CDR3 runs 15 residues. Unmatched junction bases numbered 7, after V lost 2 bases and J lost 4 bases. This sequence originates from a human donor with acute or convalescent COVID-19. The donor label of this sample is uncertain. This sequence joins TRBV13 and TRBJ1-2; 7 nucleotides match TRBD1. What was sequenced was peripheral blood. The CDR3 bases are TGTGCCAGCAGCTTACGGGGGACAGCCCCCTATGGCTACACCTTC. Protein product: CASSLRGTAPYGYTF.